This entry is about one T cell receptor (beta chain). The study assigned cohorts using participant-reported clinical history. Symptom resolution, clearance, or two negative PCRs marked donors in Cohort 3 as recovered. The sample is drawn from a study of blood T cell repertoires in COVID-19. Study at large: Samples of COVID-19 (acute and convalescent) were obtained from the United States, Italy and Spain.

Some clones are missing from TCRdb's copy, which holds only in-frame ones; the method was immunoSEQ multiplex PCR. The sample shows about 300,000 clones, 70% to 90% of them seen only once. This CDR3 spans 13 amino acids. CDR1 is LGHNA, CDR2 YNFKEQ, per germline. V lost 1 base and J lost 8; bases outside the gene matches: 2. The sequencing sample was made of PBMCs or T cells enriched from blood (not recorded which). The rearrangement uses TRBV4-2 and TRBJ1-2; 9 bases are shared with TRBD1. The source of this sequence is a woman aged 30 to 39 who had recovered from COVID-19. The CDR3 protein is CASSQGDREGYTF. CDR3 nucleotide sequence: TGTGCCAGCAGCCAAGGGGACAGGGAAGGCTACACCTTC.